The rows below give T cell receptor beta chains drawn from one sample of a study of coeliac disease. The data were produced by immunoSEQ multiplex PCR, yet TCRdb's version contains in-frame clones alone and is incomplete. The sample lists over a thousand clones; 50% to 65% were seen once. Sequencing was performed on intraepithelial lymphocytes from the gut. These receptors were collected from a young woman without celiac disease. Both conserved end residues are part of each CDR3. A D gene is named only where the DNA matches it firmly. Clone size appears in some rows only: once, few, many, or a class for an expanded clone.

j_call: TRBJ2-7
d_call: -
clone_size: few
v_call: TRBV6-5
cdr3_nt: TGTGCCAGCAGTGTCGTCTACGAGCAGTACTTC
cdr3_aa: CASSVVYEQYF

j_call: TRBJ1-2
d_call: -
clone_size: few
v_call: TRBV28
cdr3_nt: TGTGCCAGCTCCGGGGGTCCTGACTATGGCTACACCTTC
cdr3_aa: CASSGGPDYGYTF

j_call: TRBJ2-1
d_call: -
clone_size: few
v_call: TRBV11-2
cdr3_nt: TGTGCCAGCAGCTTAGAGTACAGGGAGCAGTTCTTC
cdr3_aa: CASSLEYREQFF

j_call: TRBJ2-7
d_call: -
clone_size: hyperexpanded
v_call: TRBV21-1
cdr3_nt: TGTGCCAGCAGCAAAGTGGGAGGACAGGACTCCACCTCCTACGAGCAGTACTTC
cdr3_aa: CASSKVGGQDSTSYEQYF

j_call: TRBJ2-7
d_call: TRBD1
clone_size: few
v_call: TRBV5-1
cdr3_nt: TGCGCCAGCAGCTTGGGCGCCGGGACAGGGTTTAACTACGAGCAGTACTTC
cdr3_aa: CASSLGAGTGFNYEQYF

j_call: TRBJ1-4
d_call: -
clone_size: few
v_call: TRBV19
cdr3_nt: TGTGCCAGTAGTTGGACAGTAGATAATGAAAAACTGTTTTTT
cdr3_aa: CASSWTVDNEKLFF

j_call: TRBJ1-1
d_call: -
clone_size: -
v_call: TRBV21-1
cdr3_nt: TGTGCCAGCAGTCGAATGGGACAGGGGAAGGTGAACACTGAAGCTTTCTTT
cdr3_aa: CASSRMGQGKVNTEAFF

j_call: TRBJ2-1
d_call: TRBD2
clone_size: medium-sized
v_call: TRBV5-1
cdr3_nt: TGCGCCAGCAGCTTGCTAAGCGGGGGTTATGGTAGTTACAATGAGCAGTTCTTC
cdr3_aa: CASSLLSGGYGSYNEQFF

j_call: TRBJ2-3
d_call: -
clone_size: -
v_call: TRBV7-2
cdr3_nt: TGTGCCAGCAGCTTAGAAGCGCTCAAGACGCAGTATTTT
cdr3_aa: CASSLEALKTQYF

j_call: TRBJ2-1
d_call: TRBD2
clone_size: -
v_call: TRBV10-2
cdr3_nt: TGCGCCAGCAGTGAGTCGGCTAGCGGGGGGGCCGATGAGCAGTTCTTC
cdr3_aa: CASSESASGGADEQFF

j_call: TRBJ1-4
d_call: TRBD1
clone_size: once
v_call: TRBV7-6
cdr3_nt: TGTGCCAGCAGCCCCGGGACAGGGAGGAATGAAAAACTGTTTTTT
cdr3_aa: CASSPGTGRNEKLFF

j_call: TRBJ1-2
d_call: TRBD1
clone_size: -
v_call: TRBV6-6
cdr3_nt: TGTGCCAGCAGTTCGCGTAGGGGGCGCGGGATCTATGGCTACACCTTC
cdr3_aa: CASSSRRGRGIYGYTF

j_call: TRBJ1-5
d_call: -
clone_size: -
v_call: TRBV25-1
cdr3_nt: TGTGCCAGCAGTGTCCCGGACAGTAGCAATCAGCCCCAGCATTTT
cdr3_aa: CASSVPDSSNQPQHF

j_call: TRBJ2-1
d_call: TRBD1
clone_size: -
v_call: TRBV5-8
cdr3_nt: TGTGCCAGCAGCTTGGCCTTCGGGACAGGGTTAAGTATCGATGAGCAGTTCTTC
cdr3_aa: CASSLAFGTGLSIDEQFF

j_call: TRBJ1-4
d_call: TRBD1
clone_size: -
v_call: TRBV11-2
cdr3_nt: TGTGCCAGCAGCCTATCTACAGGGGGCTCTGAAAAACTGTTTTTT
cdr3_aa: CASSLSTGGSEKLFF

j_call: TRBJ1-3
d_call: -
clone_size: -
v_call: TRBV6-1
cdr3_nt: TGTGCCAGCAGATACCAGGGGTCTGGAAACACCATATATTTT
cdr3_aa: CASRYQGSGNTIYF

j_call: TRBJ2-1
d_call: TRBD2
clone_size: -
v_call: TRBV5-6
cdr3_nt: TGTGCCAGCACCAATACACTAGCGGGGGCGTACAATGAGCAGTTCTTC
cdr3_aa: CASTNTLAGAYNEQFF

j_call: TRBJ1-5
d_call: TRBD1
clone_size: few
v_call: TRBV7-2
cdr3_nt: TGTGCCAGCAGCGGCAGGGGGCCTCAGCCCCAGCATTTT
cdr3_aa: CASSGRGPQPQHF

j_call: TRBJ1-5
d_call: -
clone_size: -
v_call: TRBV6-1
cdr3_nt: TGTGCCAGCAGGACAGGACATCAGCCCCAGCATTTT
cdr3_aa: CASRTGHQPQHF

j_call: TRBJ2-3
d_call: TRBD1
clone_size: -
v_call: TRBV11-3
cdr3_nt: TGTGCCAGCAGCGTTTCCGGGACAGGGGGCGCAGATACGCAGTATTTT
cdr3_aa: CASSVSGTGGADTQYF

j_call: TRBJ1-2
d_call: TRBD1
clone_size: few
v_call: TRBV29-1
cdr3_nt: TGCAGCGCATTGGGGTACGGACAGGGGACGACGCATGGCTACACCTTC
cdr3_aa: CSALGYGQGTTHGYTF

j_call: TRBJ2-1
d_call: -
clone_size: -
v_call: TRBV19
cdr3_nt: TGTGCCAGTAGTATCGGTTATCAGGGGAATGAGCAGTTCTTC
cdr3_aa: CASSIGYQGNEQFF